This TCR beta chain stems from a study of blood T cell repertoires in COVID-19. V shed 7 bases and J 4 bases; nucleotides not matched to a gene: 14. CDR1 SGHDT and CDR2 YYEEEE come from the germline V gene. This CDR3 spans 17 amino acids. The protocol was immunoSEQ multiplex PCR, while the TCRdb copy is restricted to in-frame clones and leaves out a portion. The sample lists around 230,000 clones; about 88% were seen once. Sequencing was carried out using PBMCs or T cells enriched from blood (not recorded which). The J gene is TRBJ2-2, the V gene TRBV5-6; 9 bases are shared with TRBD2. This receptor was taken from a woman aged 30 to 39 who had recovered from COVID-19. The DNA of the CDR3 is TGTGCCAGCCGTGAAATTCGGGTTAGCGGGAGCACCGGGGAGCTGTTTTTT. Its translation: CASREIRVSGSTGELFF.